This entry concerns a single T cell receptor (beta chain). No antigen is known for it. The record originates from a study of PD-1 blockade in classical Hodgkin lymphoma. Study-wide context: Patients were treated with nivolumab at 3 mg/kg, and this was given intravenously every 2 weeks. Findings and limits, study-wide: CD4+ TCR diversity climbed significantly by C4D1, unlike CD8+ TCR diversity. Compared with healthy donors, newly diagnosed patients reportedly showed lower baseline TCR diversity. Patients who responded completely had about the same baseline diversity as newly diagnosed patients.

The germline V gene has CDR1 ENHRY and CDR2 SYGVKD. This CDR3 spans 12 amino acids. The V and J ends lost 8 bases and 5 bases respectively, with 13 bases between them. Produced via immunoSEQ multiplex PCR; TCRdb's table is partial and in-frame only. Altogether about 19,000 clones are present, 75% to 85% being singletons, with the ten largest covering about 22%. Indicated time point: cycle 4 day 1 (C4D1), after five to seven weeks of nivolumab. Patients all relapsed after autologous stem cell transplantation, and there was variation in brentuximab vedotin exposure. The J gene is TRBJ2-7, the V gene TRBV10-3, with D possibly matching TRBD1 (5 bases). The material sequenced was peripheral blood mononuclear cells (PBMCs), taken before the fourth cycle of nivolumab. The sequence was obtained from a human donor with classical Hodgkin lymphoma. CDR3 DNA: TGTGCCATCTCCAATAGGGGTGACGAGCAGTACTTC. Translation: CAISNRGDEQYF.